One sample yielded the 23 T cell receptor beta chains listed below, sequenced in a study of radiation and T cells in renal cell carcinoma. TCRdb keeps only in-frame clones here, not all; method: immunoSEQ multiplex PCR. This sample carries about 95,000 clones, 75% to 90% of them seen once, and the ten largest clones take approximately 8.1%. Time point specified: baseline pretreatment blood. The sample's treatment: 15 Gy SBRT to primary tumor, nephrectomy 4 weeks later. The sequences come from blood, collected from a patient whose treatment included radiotherapy and nephrectomy. These receptor sequences come from a middle-aged man with renal cell carcinoma.

The chain joins TRBV29-1 to TRBJ2-3, with TRBD2 matching 8 bases. The CDR3 consists of 16 residues. Germline CDR1 is SQVTM and CDR2 is ANQGSEA. V lost 2 bases, J lost 5 bases, and 12 bases stayed unmatched. The CDR3 loop is CSVELAAGGGVDTQYF. The CDR3 DNA is TGCAGCGTTGAATTAGCGGCGGGAGGAGGAGTAGATACGCAGTATTTT.

This clone was picked up a small number of times. This chain links TRBV29-1 with TRBJ1-1; TRBD1 matches 10 bases. The germline V gene has CDR1 SQVTM and CDR2 ANQGSEA. The CDR3 is 11 amino acids. With V trimmed by 8 bases and J by 10 bases, 7 bases remained unmatched. This CDR3 is CSPVDRGRAFF. The CDR3 nucleotides read TGCAGCCCGGTGGACAGGGGGAGAGCTTTCTTT.

The J gene is TRBJ2-1, the V gene TRBV4-2; TRBD2 aligns across 10 bases. The CDR3 length is 18 residues. Germline V lookup: CDR1 LGHNA, CDR2 YNFKEQ. The ends lost 4 bases at V and 7 bases at J; junction bases unmatched: 16. The CDR3 DNA follows: TGTGCCAGCAGCCTCTCCACCTCGATCGGGACTAGCGAAAATGAGCAGTTCTTC. This sequence encodes CASSLSTSIGTSENEQFF.

The rearrangement joins TRBV29-1 to TRBJ2-1; 12 bases match TRBD2. Per the germline V gene, CDR1 is SQVTM and CDR2 is ANQGSEA. The CDR3 totals 16 residues. V shed 0 bases and J 2 bases; nucleotides not matched to a gene: 2. CDR3 protein: CSVEDRTSGTYNEQFF. DNA of the CDR3: TGCAGCGTTGAAGATCGGACTAGCGGGACCTACAATGAGCAGTTCTTC.

This clone was seen a single time. The chain links TRBV27 to TRBJ2-5; no firm D call. Trimming removed 4 bases at V and 8 bases at J, with 11 bases between. CDR3 length equals 12 residues. Looked up from germline, CDR1 is MNHEY and CDR2 is SMNVEV (reference sequence). CDR3 DNA sequence: TGTGCCAGCAGTTCTCCGTCAGGAACCCAGTACTTC. Translating gives CASSSPSGTQYF.

This clone showed up just once. This chain connects TRBV25-1 to TRBJ1-2, with 7 bases matching TRBD1. The junction had 1 base not matched to a gene; V was cut back by 6 bases and J by 0 bases. The CDR3 is 13 residues long. Per germline, CDR1 MGHDK and CDR2 SYGVNS. CDR3 in DNA: TGTGCCAGCAGGGGGACAGCTAACTATGGCTACACCTTC. Protein: CASRGTANYGYTF.

The chain uses TRBV7-9 and TRBJ2-3, with D perhaps given as TRBD1 or TRBD2 (5 bases each). The V and J ends lost 5 bases and 1 base respectively, with 13 bases between them. This CDR3 has 15 amino acids. Germline lookup yields CDR1 SEHNR and CDR2 FQNEAQ (reference sequence). The CDR3 loop is CASSATRGGTDTQYF. For the CDR3, the DNA is TGTGCCAGCAGCGCTACGAGAGGGGGCACAGATACGCAGTATTTT.

This chain links TRBV6-6 with TRBJ2-1, with TRBD2 identical over 9 bases. V shed 2 bases and J 7 bases; nucleotides not matched to a gene: 6. There are 15 residues in the CDR3. Germline CDR1 is MNHNY and CDR2 is SVGAGI (reference sequence). The CDR3: CASSYRREGLNEQFF. The CDR3 DNA follows: TGTGCCAGCAGTTACAGGCGGGAGGGCCTTAATGAGCAGTTCTTC.

V gene TRBV5-1 combines with J gene TRBJ2-3; TRBD2 agrees at 15 bases. V was pared by 2 bases and J by 4 bases, with 14 bases of the junction left unmatched. The CDR3 runs to 20 residues. Germline V gene data show CDR1 as SGHRS and CDR2 as YFSETQ. The CDR3 coding sequence is TGCGCCAGCAGCTTAACGGGACTAGCGGGAGGAGGGGCACGGGCAGATACGCAGTATTTT. This gives the protein CASSLTGLAGGGARADTQYF.

This sequence joins TRBV6-6 and TRBJ2-2, with D hard to call. V was clipped by 2 bases and J by 2 bases, with 9 bases between them. There are 15 residues in the CDR3. CDR1 and CDR2 (germline): MNHNY, SVGAGI (reference sequence). DNA of the CDR3: TGTGCCAGCAGTTACACCCCTCCTAACACCGGGGAGCTGTTTTTT. Translated, it gives CASSYTPPNTGELFF.

This clone was counted once. The chain links TRBV19 to TRBJ2-2; no firm D call. CDR3 length: 12 residues. The germline CDR1 and CDR2 sequences are LNHDA and SQIVND (reference sequence). V shed 8 bases and J shed 0 bases, with 4 bases lying between them. CDR3 sequence reads: CASASNTGELFF. In DNA form, the CDR3 reads TGTGCCAGTGCCTCGAACACCGGGGAGCTGTTTTTT.

This chain joins TRBV30 and TRBJ2-5, with 10 bases that match TRBD1. This CDR3 has 15 residues. Germline loops: CDR1 GTSNPN, CDR2 SVGIG (reference sequence). V dropped 2 bases and J dropped 4; count of bases not matched to a gene: 7. The CDR3 loop is CAWSTRQGAGETQYF. CDR3 bases: TGTGCCTGGAGTACCCGACAGGGGGCAGGAGAGACCCAGTACTTC.

The chain employs TRBV28 and TRBJ1-2; 11 bases match TRBD1. This CDR3 has 15 amino acids. The V segment lost 6 bases and the J segment 7 bases; nucleotides outside the gene matches: 10. Germline CDR1 and CDR2: MDHEN and SYDVKM. CDR3 DNA sequence: TGTGCCAGCAGAAGATCCGGGACAGGGGGAGGTGGCTACACCTTC. Translating gives CASRRSGTGGGGYTF.

This chain joins TRBV2 and TRBJ1-4; D remains unclear. The CDR3 runs 12 residues. V shed 10 bases and J shed 0 bases, with 6 bases lying between them. The germline CDR1 and CDR2 sequences are SNHLY and FYNNEI. CDR3 region: CAITTTNEKLFF. CDR3 sequence (DNA): TGTGCCATCACCACAACTAATGAAAAACTGTTTTTT.

J is TRBJ2-5 and V is TRBV27; 8 positions agree with TRBD1. Germline assignment: CDR1 MNHEY and CDR2 SMNVEV (reference sequence). This CDR3 contains 13 residues. V trimming: 6 bases; J trimming: 6 bases; junction bases outside the gene matches: 6. The CDR3 reads CASSYDRGKTQYF. The CDR3 nucleotides are TGTGCCAGCAGCTACGACAGGGGAAAGACCCAGTACTTC.

In this sample, this clone turned up once. This rearrangement joins TRBV28 to TRBJ1-3; TRBD1 matches at 10 bases. The trim removed 9 bases at V and 2 bases at J, leaving 7 bases unmatched. In germline, CDR1 is MDHEN, CDR2 SYDVKM. The length of the CDR3 is 15 residues. The CDR3 DNA reads as TGTGCCAGTCACCCCGGACAGGGGGCTGGAAACACCATATATTTT. Translating it yields CASHPGQGAGNTIYF.

This clone turned up a few times. The genes are TRBV5-8 and TRBJ1-2; TRBD1 might be the D (5 bases). The CDR3 contains 12 residues. Germline V gene data show CDR1 as SGHTS and CDR2 as YDEGEE. Trimming removed 7 bases at V and 4 bases at J, with 11 bases between. CDR3: CASGMRGYGYTF. For the CDR3, the DNA is TGTGCCAGCGGCATGAGGGGCTATGGCTACACCTTC.

The V and J genes are TRBV13 and TRBJ2-5; D not certain. Deletions cut 5 bases from V and 5 bases from J, with 15 bases between. This CDR3 is built from 14 residues. Germline CDR1 PRHDT, CDR2 FYEKMQ (reference sequence). The CDR3 nucleotides are TGTGCCAGCAGCCTCCCTAGAACCCGGGAGACCCAGTACTTC. This sequence encodes CASSLPRTRETQYF.

V is TRBV7-9 and J is TRBJ1-2; no firm D call. This CDR3 region has 14 residues. V lost 2 bases to trimming and J lost 0 bases, with 7 bases between them. Germline CDR1 and CDR2: SEHNR and FQNEAQ (reference sequence). CDR3 region: CASSLTLANYGYTF. In DNA, the CDR3 is TGTGCCAGCAGCTTAACCTTAGCTAACTATGGCTACACCTTC.

The V call is TRBV18, the J call TRBJ1-5, with D unresolved. Germline lookup yields CDR1 KGHSH and CDR2 LQKENI. The CDR3 is 15 amino acids. Trimming cost V 1 base and J 5 bases, with 12 bases left between them. CDR3 sequence (DNA): TGTGCCAGCTCACCACTATTCGGGTCGGATCAGCCCCAGCATTTT. It codes for CASSPLFGSDQPQHF.

J is TRBJ1-1 and V is TRBV28; a possible D gene is TRBD1 (5 bases). Germline assignment: CDR1 MDHEN and CDR2 SYDVKM. V gave up 7 bases and J gave up 0 bases, with 9 bases separating them. The CDR3 has 13 residues. The DNA for the CDR3 is TGTGCCAGCACCTCGACAGTGAACACTGAAGCTTTCTTT. Protein: CASTSTVNTEAFF.

CDR3 residues: CASSFFQGYNEQFF. The CDR3 nucleotides read TGTGCCAGCAGCTTTTTTCAGGGTTACAATGAGCAGTTCTTC. The chain employs TRBV7-2 and TRBJ2-1; tentative D call: TRBD1 (5 bases). The V gene's germline CDR1 is SGHTA and CDR2 FQGNSA. V was shortened by 3 bases and J by 4 bases, with 10 bases between the two germline ends. The CDR3 runs 14 residues.

This chain joins TRBV27 and TRBJ2-2, with TRBD2 matching over 7 bases. Germline V gives CDR1 MNHEY, CDR2 SMNVEV (reference sequence). J gave up 2 bases and V 2 bases, and 8 bases lay outside the gene matches. There are 17 residues in the CDR3. This CDR3 reads CASSLTPTSSNTGELFF. The DNA for the CDR3 is TGTGCCAGCAGTTTAACCCCGACTAGCTCAAACACCGGGGAGCTGTTTTTT.